Below, one T cell receptor beta chain is given with its context. Living in 24 US areas, the participants were between about 18 and 100 years of age. As handled by the study authors: Estimated nucleated cell counts came from reference gene primer amplification. TCRdb keeps only in-frame clones here, not all; method: immunoSEQ multiplex PCR. Clone size and the V and J calls come from that table; the DNA yielded D and trimming. The data hold 200,000 or so clones, with about nine tenths observed a single time. Trimming took 2 bases from V and 9 from J, leaving 8 bases between them. Germline assignment: CDR1 MNHNY and CDR2 SVGAGI (reference sequence). This CDR3 comprises 12 residues. This sample is part of a study of blood T cell repertoires in COVID-19. Study context: Collection of acute and convalescent COVID-19 samples took place in the United States, Italy and Spain.

The source is a woman aged 40 to 50 with acute COVID-19. This chain joins TRBV6-6 and TRBJ1-5; D gene ambiguous. The specimen was PBMCs or T cells enriched from blood (not recorded which). CDR3 sequence: CASSYEGRPQHF. CDR3 sequence (DNA): TGTGCCAGCAGTTACGAAGGGAGGCCCCAGCATTTT.